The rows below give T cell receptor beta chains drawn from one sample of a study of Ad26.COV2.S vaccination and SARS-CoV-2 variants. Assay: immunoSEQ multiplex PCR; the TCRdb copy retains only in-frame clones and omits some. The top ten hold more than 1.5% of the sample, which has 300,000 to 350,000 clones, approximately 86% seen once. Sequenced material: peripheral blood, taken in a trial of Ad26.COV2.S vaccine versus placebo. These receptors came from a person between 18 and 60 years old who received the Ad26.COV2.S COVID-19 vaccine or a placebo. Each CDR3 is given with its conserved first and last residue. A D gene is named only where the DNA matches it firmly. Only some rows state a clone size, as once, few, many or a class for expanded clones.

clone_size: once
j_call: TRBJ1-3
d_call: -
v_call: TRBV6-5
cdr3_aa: CASSLTGFSGNTIYF
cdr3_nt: TGTGCCAGCAGTCTCACAGGTTTTTCTGGAAACACCATATATTTT

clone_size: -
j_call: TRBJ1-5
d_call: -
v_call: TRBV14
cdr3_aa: CASSLQGDQPQHF
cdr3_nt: TGTGCCAGCAGCCTACAGGGCGATCAGCCCCAGCATTTT

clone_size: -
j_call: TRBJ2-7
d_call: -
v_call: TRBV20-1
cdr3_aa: CSASKSARTYEQYF
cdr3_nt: TGCAGTGCTAGTAAATCGGCGAGAACCTACGAGCAGTACTTC

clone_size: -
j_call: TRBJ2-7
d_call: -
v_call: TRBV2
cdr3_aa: CASSVLQGTIHEQYF
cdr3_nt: TGTGCCAGCAGTGTCCTTCAGGGAACAATCCACGAGCAGTACTTC

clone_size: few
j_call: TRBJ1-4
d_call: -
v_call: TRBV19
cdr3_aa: CASSISGRGSEKLFF
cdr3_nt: TGTGCCAGTAGTATTAGCGGCAGGGGCAGCGAAAAACTGTTTTTT

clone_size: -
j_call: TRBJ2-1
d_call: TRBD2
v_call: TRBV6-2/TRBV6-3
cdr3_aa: CASSYYLAGANEQFF
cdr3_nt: TGTGCCAGCAGTTACTACCTAGCGGGTGCCAATGAGCAGTTCTTC

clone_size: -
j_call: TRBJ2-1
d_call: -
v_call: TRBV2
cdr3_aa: CASSEYNEQFF
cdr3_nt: TGTGCCAGCAGTGAATACAATGAGCAGTTCTTC

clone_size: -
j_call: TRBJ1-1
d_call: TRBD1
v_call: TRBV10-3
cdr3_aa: CAITGTGGFTEAFF
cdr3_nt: TGTGCCATCACCGGGACAGGGGGTTTCACTGAAGCTTTCTTT

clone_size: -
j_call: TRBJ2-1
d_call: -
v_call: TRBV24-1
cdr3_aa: CATSGDSLGNEQFF
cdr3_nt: TGTGCCACCAGTGGGGACTCCCTCGGCAATGAGCAGTTCTTC

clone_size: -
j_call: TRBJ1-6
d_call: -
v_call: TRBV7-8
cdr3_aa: CASSFTGAGSPLHF
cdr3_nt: TGTGCCAGCAGCTTTACGGGGGCTGGTTCACCCCTCCACTTT

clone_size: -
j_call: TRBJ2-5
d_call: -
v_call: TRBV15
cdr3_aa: CATSRTRDPLPFGETQYF
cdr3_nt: TGTGCCACCAGCAGAACTCGGGACCCGCTCCCCTTCGGAGAGACCCAGTACTTC